The 10 T cell receptor beta chains below all came from one sample that was sequenced in a study of response to subunit inactivated influenza vaccine. Each CDR3 protein gets one entry after TCRdb re-called the RT-PCR reads with MiXCR. The table has about 240,000 distinct CDR3 sequences, more than 10% seen once. The sequences come from non-naive T cells sorted from PBMCs, collected less than 15 days before vaccination. The origin of the receptors is a middle-aged man who received an inactivated influenza vaccine.

This clonotype has a handful of counts. The V gene is TRBV20-1, the J gene TRBJ1-3; the match to TRBD1 covers 8 bases. Trimming removed 5 bases from V and 6 bases from J; junction bases left unmatched: 6. The V gene's germline CDR1 is DFQATT and CDR2 SNEGSKA (reference sequence). The CDR3 spans 13 residues. CDR3 in DNA: TGCAGTGCTCCAGACAGGGGTACAAACACCATATATTTT. Amino acid sequence: CSAPDRGTNTIYF.

This clonotype occurred a few times. The chain joins TRBV29-1 to TRBJ2-5; D perhaps matches TRBD1 (5 bases). V was cut by 3 bases and J by 1 base, with 15 bases left in between. Germline V CDR1 and CDR2: SQVTM, ANQGSEA. The CDR3 consists of 15 residues. The DNA for the CDR3 is TGCAGCGTTGAGATCCCAGGGTGGGCCCAAGAGACCCAGTACTTC. This translates into CSVEIPGWAQETQYF. The full variable domain, completed using reference TRBV29-1 and TRBJ2-5, is SAVISQKPSRDICQRGTSLTIQCQVDSQVTMMFWYRQQPGQSLTLIATANQGSEATYESGFVIDKFPISRPNLTFSTLTVSNMSPEDSSIYLCSVEIPGWAQETQYFGPGTRLLVL.

There are a few counts of this clonotype. V and J are TRBV6-2 or TRBV6-3 and TRBJ2-7; 9 bases match TRBD1. From germline, CDR1 is MNHEY and CDR2 SVGEGT. V was pared by 6 bases and J by 0 bases, with 9 bases of the junction left unmatched. This CDR3 spans 16 amino acids. The CDR3 DNA is TGTGCCAGCAGCTCAGGACAGGGGCGATTCTCCTACGAGCAGTACTTC. Amino acids: CASSSGQGRFSYEQYF.

This clonotype was detected ten times or more. CDR3 residues: CSVGKNRGSETQYF. CDR3 nucleotides: TGCAGCGTTGGAAAGAACAGGGGGTCAGAGACCCAGTACTTC. V usage is TRBV29-1 and J usage is TRBJ2-5, with 8 bases fitting TRBD1. V gave up 4 bases and J gave up 4 bases; unmatched junction bases: 8. Germline values: CDR1 SQVTM, CDR2 ANQGSEA. This CDR3 spans 14 amino acids.

In this sample, this clonotype turned up a few times. This chain joins TRBV11-2 and TRBJ1-2; D is ambiguous. The CDR3 sequence is 14 residues long. Deletions cut 3 bases from V and 7 bases from J, with 15 bases between. Germline CDR1 is SGHAT and CDR2 is FQNNGV. CDR3 nucleotides: TGTGCCAGCAGCTTGAGCCGAGGGTCGCCTGGCTACACCTTC. Its protein product is CASSLSRGSPGYTF.

This clonotype was counted a few times. The rearrangement uses TRBV20-1 and TRBJ2-5; 11 bases map to TRBD2. Looked up from germline, CDR1 is DFQATT and CDR2 is SNEGSKA (reference sequence). V lost 0 bases to trimming and J lost 5 bases; unmatched junction nucleotides: 8. This CDR3 has 16 residues. The CDR3 is CSARENSGRAVETQYF. The CDR3 DNA is TGCAGTGCTAGAGAGAATAGCGGGAGGGCCGTTGAGACCCAGTACTTC.

This clonotype was detected ten times or more. This chain links TRBV18 with TRBJ2-3, with a tentative D call TRBD2 (5 bases). This CDR3 contains 17 residues. The germline V gene has CDR1 KGHSH and CDR2 LQKENI. Trimming left V 4 bases short and J 1 base short, with 18 bases between. The CDR3 DNA sequence: TGTGCCAGCTCACAGCGGTTTCTCCGGTTGGGCACAGATACGCAGTATTTT. Translated, it gives CASSQRFLRLGTDTQYF.

At least ten counts were recorded for this clonotype. The chain recombines TRBV5-1 with TRBJ2-2, with a tentative D call TRBD1 (6 bases). The CDR3 has 16 amino acids. Trimming shortened V by 1 base and J by 3 bases, and 13 bases separated the two germline ends. Looked up from germline, CDR1 is SGHRS and CDR2 is YFSETQ. CDR3: CASSLKGAGDTGELFF. The CDR3 bases are TGCGCCAGCAGCTTGAAAGGTGCAGGGGACACCGGGGAGCTGTTTTTT.

This clonotype was counted only a few times. This chain uses TRBV4-2 with TRBJ2-7; D gene ambiguous. V lost 2 bases and J 3 bases, leaving 20 bases between the germline ends. The CDR3 spans 17 residues. Looked up from germline, CDR1 is LGHNA and CDR2 is YNFKEQ. The DNA for the CDR3 is TGTGCCAGCAGCCAACAGCTGGATCAGGACGGGTTCTACGAGCAGTACTTC. Translation gives CASSQQLDQDGFYEQYF.

This clonotype has a handful of counts. This chain uses TRBV27 with TRBJ1-5; 9 nucleotides align to TRBD1. CDR1 and CDR2 (germline): MNHEY, SMNVEV (reference sequence). The V gene end was trimmed by 4 bases and the J gene end by 6 bases; junction bases not matched to a gene: 4. This CDR3 is built from 14 residues. CDR3: CASSSWTGAQPQHF. CDR3 DNA sequence: TGTGCCAGCAGTTCTTGGACAGGGGCTCAGCCCCAGCATTTT.